One and the same sample provided the 9 T cell receptor beta chains below, sequenced in a study of cytomegalovirus exposure and HLA in healthy donors. Some clones are missing from TCRdb's copy, which holds only in-frame ones; the method was immunoSEQ multiplex PCR. Of roughly 56,000 clones listed, 90% to 95% are singletons. The sample comprised PBMCs. These receptors originate from a woman aged 25 to 39 in good health and CMV-seronegative.

V is TRBV7-8 and J is TRBJ2-1, with 9 bases that match TRBD1. The CDR3 length is 16 residues. The germline V gene has CDR1 SGHVS and CDR2 FQNEAQ. V trimming: 3 bases; J trimming: 7 bases; junction bases outside the gene matches: 10. In DNA form, the CDR3 reads TGTGCCAGCAGCTTGGCCGACAGGGGGGTGGGTAATGAGCAGTTCTTC. Amino acid sequence: CASSLADRGVGNEQFF.

The V call is TRBV15, the J call TRBJ2-7, with a weak D call TRBD2 (5 bases). CDR3 length equals 16 residues. CDR1 is LNHNV and CDR2 is YYDKDF in the germline V gene (reference sequence). V lost 2 bases, J lost 6 bases, and 20 bases lay in between. CDR3 sequence: CATSRPDLTGPSEQYF. The CDR3 bases are TGTGCCACCAGCAGACCGGACTTGACTGGACCGTCCGAGCAGTACTTC.

The chain couples TRBV7-9 to TRBJ2-3; 13 nucleotides line up with TRBD2. V was clipped by 4 bases and J by 7 bases; unmatched bases: 8. The CDR3 has 16 amino acids. Looked up from germline, CDR1 is SEHNR and CDR2 is FQNEAQ (reference sequence). In DNA, the CDR3 is TGTGCCAGCAGCTCCGGACTAGCGGGAGAGAGAAATACGCAGTATTTT. Translating gives CASSSGLAGERNTQYF.

The V and J genes are TRBV28 and TRBJ2-7; D possibly corresponds to TRBD1 (6 bases). CDR1 MDHEN and CDR2 SYDVKM come from the germline V gene. Trimming shortened V by 2 bases and J by 4 bases, and 12 bases separated the two germline ends. CDR3 length: 14 amino acids. In DNA, the CDR3 is TGTGCCAGCAGTTTACCGCAGGGGACATACGAGCAGTACTTC. It specifies CASSLPQGTYEQYF.

This chain uses TRBV14 with TRBJ2-1; TRBD2 agrees at 10 bases. V lost 0 bases, J lost 4 bases, and 3 bases stayed unmatched. The CDR3 runs to 16 residues. Germline loops: CDR1 SGHDN, CDR2 FVKESK. The chain's CDR3 is CASSQEEREGYNEQFF. CDR3 bases: TGTGCCAGCAGCCAAGAGGAGCGGGAGGGGTACAATGAGCAGTTCTTC.

The chain couples TRBV5-1 to TRBJ1-2; no clear D. CDR1 is SGHRS and CDR2 is YFSETQ in the germline V gene. This CDR3 is built from 17 residues. The V end lost 0 bases, the J end lost 0 bases, and 15 bases lay between the germline ends. The chain's CDR3 is CASSLAGFEATNYGYTF. DNA for the CDR3: TGCGCCAGCAGCTTGGCGGGTTTTGAGGCAACTAACTATGGCTACACCTTC.

The genes are TRBV27 and TRBJ2-3; 9 bases are shared with TRBD2. This CDR3 comprises 19 residues. V was clipped by 0 bases and J by 0 bases; unmatched bases: 10. Germline values: CDR1 MNHEY, CDR2 SMNVEV (reference sequence). In DNA form, the CDR3 reads TGTGCCAGCAGTTTATCCCTTGGCGGGACTAGCAGTAGCACAGATACGCAGTATTTT. Translated, it gives CASSLSLGGTSSSTDTQYF.

The gene calls are TRBV2 and TRBJ2-3, with 8 bases fitting TRBD1. Trimming took 1 base from V and 6 from J; bases not matched to a gene: 9. The CDR3 extends over 16 amino acids. The germline V gene has CDR1 SNHLY and CDR2 FYNNEI. CDR3 nucleotide sequence: TGTGCCAGCAGTGAAGACCAGGGACAGGCGGTTGATACGCAGTATTTT. As protein: CASSEDQGQAVDTQYF.

This rearrangement joins TRBV11-2 to TRBJ2-7; D might be TRBD2 (6 bases). The germline CDR1 and CDR2 sequences are SGHAT and FQNNGV. The CDR3 covers 14 residues. V was shortened by 5 bases and J by 2 bases, with 13 bases between the two germline ends. Written as DNA, the CDR3 is TGTGCCAGCAGCGACGCGGGCGGGACCTACGAGCAGTACTTC. It codes for CASSDAGGTYEQYF.